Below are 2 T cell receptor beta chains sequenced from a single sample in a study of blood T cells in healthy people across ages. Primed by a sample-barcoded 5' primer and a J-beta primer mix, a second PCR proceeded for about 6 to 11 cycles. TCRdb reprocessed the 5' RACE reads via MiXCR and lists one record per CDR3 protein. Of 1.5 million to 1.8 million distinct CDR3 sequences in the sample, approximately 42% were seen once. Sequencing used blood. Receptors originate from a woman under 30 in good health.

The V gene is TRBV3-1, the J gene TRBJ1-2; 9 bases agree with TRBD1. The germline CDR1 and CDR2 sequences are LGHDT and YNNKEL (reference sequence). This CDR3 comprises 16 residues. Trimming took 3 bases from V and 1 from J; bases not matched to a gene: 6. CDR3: CASSHWGQGFNYGYTF. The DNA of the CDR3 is TGTGCCAGCAGCCATTGGGGACAGGGCTTTAACTATGGCTACACCTTC.

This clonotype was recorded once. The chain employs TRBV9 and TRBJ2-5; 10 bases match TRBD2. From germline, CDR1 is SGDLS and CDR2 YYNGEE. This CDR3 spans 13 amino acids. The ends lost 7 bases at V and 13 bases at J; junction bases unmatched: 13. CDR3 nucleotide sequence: TGTGCCAGCCGGAGGGGGGCTAGCGGGAGTCTGTACTTC. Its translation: CASRRGASGSLYF.